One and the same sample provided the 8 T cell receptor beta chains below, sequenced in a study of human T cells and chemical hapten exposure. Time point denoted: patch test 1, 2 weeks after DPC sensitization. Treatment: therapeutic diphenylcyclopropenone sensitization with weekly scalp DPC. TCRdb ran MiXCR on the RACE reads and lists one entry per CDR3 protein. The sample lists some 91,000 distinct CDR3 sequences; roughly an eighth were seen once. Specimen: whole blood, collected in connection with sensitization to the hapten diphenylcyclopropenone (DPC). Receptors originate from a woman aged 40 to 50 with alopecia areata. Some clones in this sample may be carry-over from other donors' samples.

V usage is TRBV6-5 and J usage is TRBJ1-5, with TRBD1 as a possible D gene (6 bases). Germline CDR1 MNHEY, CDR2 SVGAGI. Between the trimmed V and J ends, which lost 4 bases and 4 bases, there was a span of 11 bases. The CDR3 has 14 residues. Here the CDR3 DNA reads TGTGCCAGCAGTTTGAGTCAGGGGAATCAGCCCCAGCATTTT. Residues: CASSLSQGNQPQHF.

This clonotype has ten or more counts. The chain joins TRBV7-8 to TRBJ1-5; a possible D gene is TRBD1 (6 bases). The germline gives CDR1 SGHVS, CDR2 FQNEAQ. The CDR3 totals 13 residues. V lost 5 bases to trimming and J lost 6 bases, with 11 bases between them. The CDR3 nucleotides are TGTGCCAGCAGCCCCGGCAGGGGTCAGCCCCAGCATTTT. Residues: CASSPGRGQPQHF.

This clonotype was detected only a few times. DNA of the CDR3: TGCAGCGTTGACGGACTAGCGGCCACAGATACGCAGTATTTT. Translation gives CSVDGLAATDTQYF. This chain uses TRBV29-1 with TRBJ2-3; 10 positions match TRBD2. This CDR3 spans 14 amino acids. Germline CDR1 is SQVTM and CDR2 is ANQGSEA. Germline trimming cut 3 bases from V and 2 bases from J; bases unmatched to any gene: 2.

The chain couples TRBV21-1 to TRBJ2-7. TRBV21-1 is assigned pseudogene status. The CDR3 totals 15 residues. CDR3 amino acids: CASSKLHRYIHEQYF. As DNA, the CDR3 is TGTGCCAGCAGCAAACTGCACAGATACATCCACGAGCAGTACTTC.

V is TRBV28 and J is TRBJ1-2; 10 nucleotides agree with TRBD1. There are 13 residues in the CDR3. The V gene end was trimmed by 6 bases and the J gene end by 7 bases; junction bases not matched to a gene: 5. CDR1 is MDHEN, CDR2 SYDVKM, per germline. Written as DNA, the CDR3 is TGTGCCAGCAGGGACAGGGGGTCCGTTGGCTACACCTTC. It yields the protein CASRDRGSVGYTF.

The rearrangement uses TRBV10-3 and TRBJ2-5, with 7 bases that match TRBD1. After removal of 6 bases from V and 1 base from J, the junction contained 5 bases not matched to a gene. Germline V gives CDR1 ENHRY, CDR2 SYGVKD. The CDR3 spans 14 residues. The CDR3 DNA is TGTGCCATCAGCACTGGACAGGCCCAAGAGACCCAGTACTTC. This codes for CAISTGQAQETQYF.

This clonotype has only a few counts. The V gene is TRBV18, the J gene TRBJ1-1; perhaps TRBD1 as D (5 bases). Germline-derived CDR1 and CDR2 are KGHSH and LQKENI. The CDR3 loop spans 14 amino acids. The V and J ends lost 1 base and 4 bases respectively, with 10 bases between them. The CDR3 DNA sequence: TGTGCCAGCTCACCACTGGAGGGGAGCACTGAAGCTTTCTTT. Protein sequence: CASSPLEGSTEAFF.

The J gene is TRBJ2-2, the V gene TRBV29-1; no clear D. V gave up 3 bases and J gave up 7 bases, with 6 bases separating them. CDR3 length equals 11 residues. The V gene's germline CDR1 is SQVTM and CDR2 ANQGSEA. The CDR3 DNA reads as TGCAGCGTTGAGCGGAACGGGGAGCTGTTTTTT. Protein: CSVERNGELFF.